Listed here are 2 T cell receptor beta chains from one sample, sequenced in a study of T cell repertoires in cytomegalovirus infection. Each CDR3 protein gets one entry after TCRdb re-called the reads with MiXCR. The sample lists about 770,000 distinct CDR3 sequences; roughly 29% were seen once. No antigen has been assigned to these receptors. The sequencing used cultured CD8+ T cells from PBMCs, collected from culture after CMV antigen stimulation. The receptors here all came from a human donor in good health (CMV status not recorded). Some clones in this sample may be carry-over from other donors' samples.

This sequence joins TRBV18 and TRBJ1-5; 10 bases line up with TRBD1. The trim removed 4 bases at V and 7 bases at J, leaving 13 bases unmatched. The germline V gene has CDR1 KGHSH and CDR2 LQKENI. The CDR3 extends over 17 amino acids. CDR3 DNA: TGTGCCAGCTCACTATTCCCTGGACAGGGGGGAAAACAGCCCCAGCATTTT. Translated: CASSLFPGQGGKQPQHF.

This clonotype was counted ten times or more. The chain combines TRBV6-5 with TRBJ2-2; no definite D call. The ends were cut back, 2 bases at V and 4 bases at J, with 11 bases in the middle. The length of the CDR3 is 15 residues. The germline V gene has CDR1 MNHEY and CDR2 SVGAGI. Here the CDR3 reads CASSYAALVTGELFF. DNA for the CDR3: TGTGCCAGCAGTTACGCAGCGTTGGTCACCGGGGAGCTGTTTTTT.